This TCR beta chain was recorded in a study of shared T cell receptors in the human thymus. The assay was immunoSEQ multiplex PCR, and TCRdb's table has in-frame clones only and misses some. The repertoire consists of about 660,000 clones, with around 87% occurring once and the leading ten covering under 0.01%. After removal of 5 bases from V and 4 bases from J, the junction contained 20 bases not matched to a gene. Germline V CDR1 and CDR2: MDHEN, SYDVKM. The CDR3 consists of 20 residues. This same sample was also taken into another study, of human thymus T cells. That paper adds: V and J genes seemed to be used with bias in thymic and blood repertoires. Thymic TCR repertoires of unrelated people reportedly overlapped highly.

The sample comprised thymocytes. This receptor was obtained from a boy under two years old with a congenital heart defect. This sequence joins TRBV28 and TRBJ1-5; 10 positions match TRBD1. CDR3 in amino acids: CASSPPGQGPFPDLNQPQHF. CDR3 nucleotides: TGTGCCAGCAGTCCGCCGGGACAGGGGCCCTTCCCTGATCTTAATCAGCCCCAGCATTTT. Supplemented by reference TRBV28 and TRBJ1-5, the full variable domain reads DVKVTQSSRYLVKRTGEKVFLECVQDMDHENMFWYRQDPGLGLRLIYFSYDVKMKEKGDIPEGYSVSREKKERFSLILESASTNQTSMYLCASSPPGQGPFPDLNQPQHFGDGTRLSIL.